This is a list of T cell receptor beta chains from one sample in a study of blood T cell repertoires in COVID-19. Sequenced by immunoSEQ multiplex PCR; TCRdb stores in-frame clones only, minus some. This sample has about 180,000 clones; over 75% occur once, and the top ten carry roughly 6.8%. Sequencing was carried out using peripheral blood. These receptors originate from a man between 65 and 85 years old with active or convalescent COVID-19. CDR3s include the opening cysteine and the closing phenylalanine or tryptophan.

V | CDR3
TRBV10-3 | CAISTTRGSTTEAFF
TRBV3-1/TRBV3-2 | CASSQEGQGNGYTF
TRBV20-1 | CSARGLAGATYNEQFF
TRBV4-3 | CASSQHSRQRGTYNEQFF
TRBV5-1 | CASSFNRGTGDTQYF
TRBV3-1/TRBV3-2 | CASSPRRFGDNEQFF
TRBV29-1 | CSGKGLWTEAFF
TRBV29-1 | CSVILAGGSDTQYF
TRBV7-9 | CASSSGRSWELFF
TRBV24-1 | CATSDLQGQYRSSCYEQYF
TRBV12-3/TRBV12-4 | CASCRGRVGPQHF
TRBV5-1 | CASNLAVSTDTQYF
TRBV7-3 | CASSPTGGDIDEQYF
TRBV7-7 | CASSSLAGVFNTQYF
TRBV21-1 | CASTTGAGGEQYF
TRBV28 | CASRPLAASYEQYF
TRBV11-2 | CASSPAGLAGVYEQYF
TRBV4-3 | CASSQLGLASTDTQYF
TRBV7-9 | CASSGGVSAYNEQFF
TRBV11-1 | CASSSGEYTDTQYF
TRBV10-3 | CAISDRAYEQYF
TRBV3-1/TRBV3-2 | CASSQSRDNEQFF
TRBV5-1 | CASRTSGVTDTQYF
TRBV18 | CASSLRQTQETQYF
TRBV5-8 | CASSPRAPQHF
TRBV7-9 | CASSAGTGGDQPQHF
TRBV7-9 | CASSPQLEQYF
TRBV30 | CAWSGTGETEAFF
TRBV16 | CASSQWVRHPPESPYEQYF
TRBV27 | CASSSGLNSPLHF
TRBV19 | CASSISLTTAYTQYF
TRBV6-6 | CAGRTGNTGELFF
TRBV5-1 | CASSWTAGQAYEQYF
TRBV4-1 | CASSQVRNAGGNEQFF
TRBV21-1 | CASSKMGTGEVPEAFF
TRBV20-1 | CSASFGDRGYEQYF
TRBV3-1/TRBV3-2 | CASSQATSQHNEQFF
TRBV10-3 | CAISLDSNSNQPQHF
TRBV6-5 | CASSQKTGGHSPLHF
TRBV7-3 | CASSLSGTGANVLTF
TRBV5-1 | CASSFSGTSIIQYF
TRBV6-1 | CASSEKRVTTDTQYF
TRBV5-1 | CASSWGIQVNTEAFF
TRBV6-1 | CASSELGGYSNQPQHF
TRBV11-2 | CASKKGFVTDTQYF
TRBV29-1 | CSVEGDRGDTEAFF
TRBV5-8 | CASSLSYSNQETQYF
TRBV12-3/TRBV12-4 | CASTRTGWQPQHF
TRBV10-1 | CASSAGYSGNTIYF
TRBV5-1 | CASSPRQGASLNTEAFF
TRBV6-6 | CASTFRGSPLHF